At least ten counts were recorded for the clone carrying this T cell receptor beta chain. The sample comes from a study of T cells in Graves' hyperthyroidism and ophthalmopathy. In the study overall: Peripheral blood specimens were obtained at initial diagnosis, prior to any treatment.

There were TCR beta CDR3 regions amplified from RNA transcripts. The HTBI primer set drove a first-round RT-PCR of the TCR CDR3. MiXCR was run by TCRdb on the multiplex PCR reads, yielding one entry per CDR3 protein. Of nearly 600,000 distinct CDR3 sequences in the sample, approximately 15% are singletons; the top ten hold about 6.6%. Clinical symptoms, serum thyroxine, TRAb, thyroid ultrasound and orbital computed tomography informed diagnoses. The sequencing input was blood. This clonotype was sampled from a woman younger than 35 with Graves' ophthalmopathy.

DNA for the CDR3: TGTGCCAGCAGCCTGGGGCCGGGAGCGGGGAATGAGCAGTTCTTC. Translated: CASSLGPGAGNEQFF. The V gene is TRBV12-3 or TRBV12-4, the J gene TRBJ2-1; 7 nucleotides agree with TRBD2. This CDR3 spans 15 amino acids. The V and J ends lost 6 bases and 7 bases, in that order; junction bases with no gene match: 12.